This entry describes one T cell receptor beta chain. The data originate from a study of shared clonotypes between healthy human individuals. J gave up 7 bases and V 4 bases, and 16 bases lay outside the gene matches. Germline V gene lookup returns CDR1 SGHRS and CDR2 YFSETQ. The CDR3 has 16 residues. Original data processing: Filtering differed since immunoSEQ provided only junctions, with no quality scores. Produced via immunoSEQ multiplex PCR; TCRdb's table is partial and in-frame only. The V and J calls and the clone size are those of that table, but D and trimming were determined from the DNA. The repertoire includes millions of clones, approximately 95% of them detected once, and 0.35% to 0.45% sits in the top ten.

The rearrangement uses TRBV5-1 and TRBJ2-7; 8 nucleotides match TRBD1. The sequencing sample was made of naive CD4+ T cells from PBMCs. The sample's subset: CD45RA+ positively selected. The receptor comes from a man between 18 and 35 years old in good health. Some clones in this sample may be carry-over from other donors' samples. CDR3 in amino acids: CASSPRPTGATGEQYF. For the CDR3, the DNA is TGCGCCAGCAGCCCGCGGCCGACAGGGGCGACAGGGGAGCAGTACTTC.